The clone carrying this TCR beta chain has just a few counts. MiXCR, applied by TCRdb to the 5' RACE reads, yields one record per CDR3 protein. This table holds 170,000 or so distinct CDR3 sequences, about 20% found once. V lost 0 bases and J 2 bases, leaving 11 bases between the germline ends. The CDR3 is 14 residues long. The germline V gene has CDR1 DFQATT and CDR2 SNEGSKA (reference sequence). The data derive from a study of T-cell memory formation after mild COVID-19. The sequenced sample consisted of PBMCs or a T cell subset sorted from them (not recorded which). V gene TRBV20-1 combines with J gene TRBJ2-7, with D unresolved. The receptor comes from an adult woman who had mild COVID-19 (a few samples of this study predate the infection). Cell type and time point are not known. The CDR3, as DNA: TGCAGTGCTAGAGATCGAGACGGCACCTACGAGCAGTACTTC. It encodes CSARDRDGTYEQYF.